These 21 T cell receptor beta chains were sequenced from one sample in a study of human T cells and chemical hapten exposure. Indicated time point: pre-sensitization, week 0. Treatment in this sample: therapeutic diphenylcyclopropenone sensitization with weekly scalp DPC. TCRdb reanalysed the RACE reads using MiXCR and keeps one entry per CDR3 protein. The sample comprises roughly 120,000 distinct CDR3 sequences, about 14% of which are singletons, and about 3% rests with the top ten. The source material was whole blood, sampled in connection with sensitization to the hapten diphenylcyclopropenone (DPC). The receptors come from a woman aged 18-29 years with alopecia areata. Some clones in this sample may be carry-over from other donors' samples.

The rearrangement uses TRBV29-1 and TRBJ1-2; 8 positions agree with TRBD1. The CDR3 runs to 13 residues. V was pared by 4 bases and J by 4 bases, with 5 bases of the junction left unmatched. Germline V CDR1 and CDR2: SQVTM, ANQGSEA. The CDR3 here is CSVAPGTGYGYTF. The CDR3 bases are TGCAGCGTTGCACCCGGGACAGGCTATGGCTACACCTTC.

V and J are TRBV4-3 and TRBJ1-4; 10 positions match TRBD1. V trimming: 2 bases; J trimming: 4 bases; junction bases outside the gene matches: 7. Germline CDR1 and CDR2: LGHNA and YSLEER. This CDR3 spans 17 amino acids. The CDR3 loop reads CASSQQPGQGYNEKLFF. The CDR3 DNA is TGCGCCAGCAGCCAACAACCGGGACAGGGGTATAATGAAAAACTGTTTTTT.

V is TRBV3-1 and J is TRBJ2-5; unclear D gene. The V gene lost 3 bases and the J gene lost 2 bases, with 7 bases spanning the gap. The germline V gene encodes CDR1 LGHDT and CDR2 YNNKEL (reference sequence). The CDR3 is 13 amino acids. The CDR3 DNA reads TGTGCCAGCAGCCAGTGGCATCAAGAGACCCAGTACTTC. This codes for CASSQWHQETQYF.

This clonotype was seen more than once but under ten times. The rearrangement uses TRBV4-1 and TRBJ2-7; possible D gene TRBD1, 7 bases. Germline V lookup: CDR1 MGHRA, CDR2 YSYEKL. The CDR3 covers 15 residues. V was trimmed by 5 bases and J by 2 bases, leaving 16 bases between them. In nucleotides, the CDR3 is TGCGCCAGCAGCTCACCAGGGGGGAATACCTACGAGCAGTACTTC. Amino acid sequence: CASSSPGGNTYEQYF.

Ten or more counts support this clonotype. The chain has TRBV29-1 and TRBJ2-7; possibly TRBD1 for D (6 bases). This CDR3 is 14 amino acids long. The germline V gene has CDR1 SQVTM and CDR2 ANQGSEA. As DNA, the CDR3 is TGCAGACATTTTGGACAGATTATCCCCTACGAGCAGTACTTC. Translated: CRHFGQIIPYEQYF.

This clonotype has only a few counts. The rearrangement joins TRBV6-6 to TRBJ1-6; no clear D gene. This CDR3 has 14 residues. CDR1 is MNHNY and CDR2 is SVGAGI in the germline V gene (reference sequence). Trimming took 6 bases from V and 2 from J, leaving 8 bases between them. This chain's CDR3 is CASSSGPYNSPLHF. The CDR3 DNA reads TGTGCCAGCAGCTCCGGACCCTATAATTCACCCCTCCACTTT.

The CDR3 DNA follows: TGTGCCAGCAGCTTAGTAGGTGGGAGGGGCACAGATACGCAGTATTTT. It specifies CASSLVGGRGTDTQYF. The chain links TRBV7-2 to TRBJ2-3; the match to TRBD2 covers 7 bases. V trimming: 1 base; J trimming: 1 base; junction bases outside the gene matches: 5. Germline assignment: CDR1 SGHTA and CDR2 FQGNSA. This CDR3 has 16 residues.

This clonotype was observed a handful of times. An end of the junction differs from the germline gene, which may be a read error. The DNA of the CDR3 is TGTGCCTGGGGATGGGGGAGGGACACTGAAAAGCTTCCCTTT. This sequence encodes CAWGWGRDTEKLPF. The V and J genes are TRBV30 and TRBJ1-1; possibly TRBD1 for D (6 bases). Germline lookup yields CDR1 GTSNPN and CDR2 SVGIG (reference sequence). CDR3 length: 14 residues.

This clonotype was recorded at least ten times. The rearrangement links TRBV3-1 to TRBJ2-3; D is unresolved. Trimming took 0 bases from V and 2 from J, leaving 15 bases between them. Germline V gene lookup returns CDR1 LGHDT and CDR2 YNNKEL (reference sequence). The length of the CDR3 is 17 residues. CDR3 amino acids: CASSQEGFQLATDTQYF. CDR3 in DNA: TGTGCCAGCAGCCAAGAGGGTTTCCAGCTTGCCACAGATACGCAGTATTTT.

This clonotype was detected only a few times. V usage is TRBV9 and J usage is TRBJ2-7, with no clear D. V dropped 0 bases and J dropped 1 base, with 5 bases sitting between them. Per germline, CDR1 SGDLS and CDR2 YYNGEE. The CDR3 spans 13 residues. CDR3 sequence (DNA): TGTGCCAGCAGCGTAGAGCCTTCCTACGAGCAGTACTTC. Translated, it gives CASSVEPSYEQYF.

This rearrangement joins TRBV6-2 or TRBV6-3 to TRBJ1-2; a weak D match, TRBD1 (6 bases). Trimming shortened V by 0 bases and J by 2 bases, and 10 bases separated the two germline ends. This CDR3 spans 15 amino acids. The V gene's germline CDR1 is MNHEY and CDR2 SVGEGT. CDR3 coding DNA: TGTGCCAGCAGTTACTCTGGGGGCCCGAACTATGGCTACACCTTC. It is translated as CASSYSGGPNYGYTF.

This clonotype has more than one count but fewer than ten. This rearrangement joins TRBV18 to TRBJ2-3; D gene unclear. Germline CDR1 reads KGHSH; CDR2 reads LQKENI. V was trimmed by 3 bases and J by 4 bases, leaving 14 bases between them. The CDR3 has 15 amino acids. DNA for the CDR3: TGTGCCAGCTCACCCTCGGGCCCCCAGCCAGATACGCAGTATTTT. Protein: CASSPSGPQPDTQYF.

The chain is built from TRBV28 and TRBJ1-1; 7 nucleotides match TRBD1. This CDR3 region has 16 residues. V lost 10 bases, J lost 4 bases, and 18 bases stayed unmatched. Germline-derived CDR1 and CDR2 are MDHEN and SYDVKM. The CDR3 loop reads CATADRVGLEGTEAFF. CDR3 DNA sequence: TGTGCCACCGCCGACAGGGTGGGGCTCGAAGGCACTGAAGCTTTCTTT.

This chain links TRBV11-2 with TRBJ2-5; possibly TRBD2 for D (7 bases). The length of the CDR3 is 13 residues. Germline CDR1 SGHAT, CDR2 FQNNGV. Trimming stripped 2 bases from V and 14 bases from J, with 18 bases between. The CDR3 DNA is TGTGCCAGCAGCTTACTCGCGGGGGCCCGTCAATACTTC. Residues: CASSLLAGARQYF.

This chain uses TRBV18 with TRBJ2-3, with 7 bases fitting TRBD1. V trimming: 4 bases; J trimming: 3 bases; junction bases outside the gene matches: 10. CDR3 size: 16 residues. The germline CDR1 and CDR2 sequences are KGHSH and LQKENI. The CDR3 DNA is TGTGCCAGCTCACGCCAGAACAGGGGAGCGACAGATACGCAGTATTTT. Translated, it gives CASSRQNRGATDTQYF.

This clonotype was recorded at least ten times. The V gene is TRBV6-5, the J gene TRBJ1-1; unclear D gene. The CDR3 covers 13 residues. Germline values: CDR1 MNHEY, CDR2 SVGAGI. V was pared by 2 bases and J by 5 bases, with 9 bases between. The CDR3 sequence: CASSYPGWTEAFF. CDR3 DNA: TGTGCCAGCAGTTACCCGGGGTGGACTGAAGCTTTCTTT.

The table lists this clonotype with many counts. J is TRBJ1-5 and V is TRBV4-2, with TRBD1 matching 9 bases. Trimming at V came to 0 bases and at J to 7 bases, leaving 4 bases not matched to a gene. Germline CDR1 reads LGHNA; CDR2 reads YNFKEQ. CDR3 size: 15 residues. CDR3 DNA sequence: TGTGCCAGCAGCCAAGACAGGGACAGGGACCAGCCCCAGCATTTT. Protein sequence: CASSQDRDRDQPQHF.

The chain has TRBV4-3 and TRBJ1-1, with D maybe TRBD1 (6 bases). The V end was cut by 1 base, the J end by 0 bases, with 18 bases between. The CDR3 length is 18 residues. CDR1 is LGHNA and CDR2 is YSLEER in the germline V gene. In nucleotides, the CDR3 is TGCGCCAGCAGCCAAGCGCAGTGGGGGCCCAGAATGAACACTGAAGCTTTCTTT. The encoded protein is CASSQAQWGPRMNTEAFF.

This clonotype was recorded at least ten times. The chain employs TRBV7-2 and TRBJ1-1; D remains unclear. CDR1 and CDR2 from the germline V gene are SGHTA and FQGNSA. This CDR3 is 13 amino acids long. Trimming took off 3 bases at V and 0 bases at J, with 5 bases between the two ends. CDR3 in amino acids: CASSFEMNTEAFF. CDR3 DNA sequence: TGTGCCAGCAGCTTTGAAATGAACACTGAAGCTTTCTTT.

In this sample, this clonotype turned up a few times. V usage is TRBV9 and J usage is TRBJ2-4; D gene ambiguous. The CDR3 is 14 residues long. Germline values: CDR1 SGDLS, CDR2 YYNGEE. The V end lost 2 bases, the J end lost 3 bases, and 9 bases lay between the germline ends. The CDR3 reads CASSVAGDKNIQYF. For the CDR3, the DNA is TGTGCCAGCAGCGTGGCCGGTGACAAAAACATTCAGTACTTC.

The chain uses TRBV6-5 and TRBJ2-7; D ambiguous. The germline V gene has CDR1 MNHEY and CDR2 SVGAGI. The V end lost 4 bases, the J end lost 0 bases, and 13 bases lay between the germline ends. The CDR3 contains 15 residues. The CDR3 sequence: CASSSAWNPSYEQYF. DNA for the CDR3: TGTGCCAGCAGTTCCGCTTGGAACCCCTCCTACGAGCAGTACTTC.